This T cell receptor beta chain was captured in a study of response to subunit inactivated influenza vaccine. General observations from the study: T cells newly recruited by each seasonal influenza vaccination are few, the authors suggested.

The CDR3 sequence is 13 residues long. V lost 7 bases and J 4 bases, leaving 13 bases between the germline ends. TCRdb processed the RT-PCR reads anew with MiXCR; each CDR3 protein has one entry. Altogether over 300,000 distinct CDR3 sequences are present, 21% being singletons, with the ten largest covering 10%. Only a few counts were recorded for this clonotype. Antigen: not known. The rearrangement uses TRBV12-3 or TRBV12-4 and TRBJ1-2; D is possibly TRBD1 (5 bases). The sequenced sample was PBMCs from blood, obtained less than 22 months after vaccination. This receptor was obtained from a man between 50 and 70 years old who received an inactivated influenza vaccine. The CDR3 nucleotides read TGTGCCAGCACCTGGGGCACGGGCTATGGCTACACCTTC. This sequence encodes CASTWGTGYGYTF.